This TCR beta chain comes out of a study of blood T cell repertoires in COVID-19. Study overall: The samples span acute and convalescent COVID-19 from the United States, Italy and Spain. PBMCs, B-cell-depleted T cells, or T cells were the source of the cDNA or gDNA that made up the material.

CDR3 length equals 15 residues. Looked up from germline, CDR1 is MDHEN and CDR2 is SYDVKM. With V trimmed by 6 bases and J by 5 bases, 10 bases remained unmatched. As processed by the authors: Amplification of reference gene primers provided the estimated nucleated cell counts. Sequencing was performed with immunoSEQ multiplex PCR; in TCRdb, only in-frame clones are kept and a portion is missing. That table is the source of V, J and clone size, and D and trimming were worked out from the DNA. This sample has about 76,000 clones, with approximately 78% found just once. The gene calls are TRBV28 and TRBJ1-2; 9 nucleotides match TRBD1. Sequenced sample: peripheral blood. The clonotype originates from a human donor in a cohort sampled during active COVID-19. The CDR3 loop is CASRGTGRNGYGYTF. In nucleotides, the CDR3 is TGTGCCAGCAGAGGGACAGGGAGAAATGGATATGGCTACACCTTC.